The present T cell receptor beta chain was sequenced within a study of blood T cell repertoires in COVID-19 (dated by TCRdb to 2020 to 2021). For the study in its entirety: Collaborator samples came from the United States, Italy and Spain and covered acute and convalescent phases of COVID-19. The material from the prospective study consisted of cDNA or gDNA derived from T cells, B-cell-depleted T cells, or PBMCs. Subjects who had been exposed to COVID-19, were actively infected with it, or had recovered from it provided the deeply sampled blood TCRbeta repertoires that made up the dataset. The repertoires were made available in a free public database intended to serve as a resource for research on the immune response to SARS-CoV-2. Samples came from the ongoing ImmuneRACE study (first 160 participants) plus 1,254 subjects from 6 global collaborators. Nearly every sample came with metadata listing a de-identified subject ID, COVID-19 status, age in years and sex. Where available, HLA class I and class II types were obtained from metadata supplied by the sample provider rather than from assay-based typing. General study outcomes and caveats: How much clinical and demographic metadata was included differed by source and by participant, and the metadata was provided uncurated.

As for this clone: What this receptor recognizes is not known. Base qualities are not at hand, and no much larger clone is one base apart.

The immunoSEQ Assay, a bias-controlled multiplex PCR, was used to amplify TCRbeta CDR3 regions from genomic DNA. The study's processing was this. The number of nucleated cells in each sample was estimated by amplification of reference gene primers within the assay. Sequence reads were collapsed and filtered to measure the absolute abundance of every unique TCRbeta CDR3 rearrangement. For each sample, productive Simpson clonality was calculated as the square root of Simpson's diversity index over productive rearrangements. Here the immuneACCESS table is served through TCRdb, limited to in-frame sequences with V and J called. Missing clones are a known gap in these copies; in checked studies unresolved V genes cover under half, and the rest lacks a known reason. The V and J calls and clone size were taken over from that table, and D and trimming were inferred from the DNA. This sample is represented by approximately 85,000 clones; 87% of them were singletons. The top ten clones comprise 2.5% to 3.5% of the sample.

The collaborating institutions used their own protocols to collect whole blood in K2EDTA tubes. For TCRbeta analysis, collaborators shipped samples as frozen whole blood, isolated PBMCs, or DNA extracted from either of those sample types. The germline V gene (reference sequence) gives CDR1 as GTSNPN and CDR2 as SVGIG. The CDR3 has 11 amino acids, counting the end cysteine and phenylalanine. The only DNA kept is the CDR3, 33 bases in frame from the first base. V and J are truncated by 4 bases and 10 bases respectively, leaving an intervening sequence of 11 bases. This TCR derives from a woman aged 45-60 years with active or convalescent COVID-19. Sequencing was performed on peripheral blood. The chain is assembled from TRBV30 and TRBJ2-1; the D segment could be TRBD2, given 5 matching bases. The CDR3 sequence is CAWTNAGEQFF. The nucleotides read TGTGCCTGGACGAACGCGGGCGAGCAGTTCTTC.